Shown below are 17 T cell receptor beta chains from a single sample sequenced in a study of PD-1 blockade in classical Hodgkin lymphoma. The data were produced by immunoSEQ multiplex PCR, yet TCRdb's version contains in-frame clones alone and is incomplete. The table has some 50,000 clones, around 74% seen once. Time point given: cycle 4 day 1 (C4D1), after five to seven weeks of nivolumab. All the patients suffered relapse after autologous stem cell transplantation, and brentuximab vedotin exposure differed. Sequencing was performed on peripheral blood mononuclear cells (PBMCs), taken before the fourth cycle of nivolumab. The receptors stem from a human donor with classical Hodgkin lymphoma.

The chain recombines TRBV19 with TRBJ2-1; 16 bases are shared with TRBD2. Germline-derived CDR1 and CDR2 are LNHDA and SQIVND (reference sequence). CDR3 length: 16 residues. The ends lost 4 bases at V and 9 bases at J; junction bases unmatched: 6. In nucleotides, the CDR3 is TGTGCCAGTAGTAGGGGACTAGCGGGAGGGAGGGGTGAGCAGTTCTTC. It is translated as CASSRGLAGGRGEQFF.

The chain is built from TRBV9 and TRBJ1-2, with D hard to call. The germline V and J ends were trimmed by 3 bases and 8 bases, with 11 bases remaining between them. CDR1 is SGDLS, CDR2 YYNGEE, per germline. The CDR3 is 12 residues long. CDR3 sequence: CASSGDFGGYTF. The CDR3 DNA reads as TGTGCCAGCAGCGGAGACTTTGGAGGCTACACCTTC.

This clone occurred a few times. This chain links TRBV15 with TRBJ2-1; TRBD2 matches 7 bases. Trimming took 3 bases from V and 4 from J; bases not matched to a gene: 6. In germline, CDR1 is LNHNV, CDR2 YYDKDF (reference sequence). This CDR3 spans 15 amino acids. The DNA for the CDR3 is TGTGCCACCAGCAGGACGACTAGCTGGTACAATGAGCAGTTCTTC. Its translation is CATSRTTSWYNEQFF.

The chain couples TRBV5-1 to TRBJ2-2; 9 positions agree with TRBD2. CDR1 and CDR2 from the germline V gene are SGHRS and YFSETQ. This CDR3 is 19 amino acids long. Germline trimming cut 0 bases from V and 5 bases from J; bases unmatched to any gene: 14. CDR3 amino acids: CASSLGPTSGLGGTGELFF. The CDR3 DNA follows: TGCGCCAGCAGCTTGGGCCCGACTAGCGGCCTAGGGGGTACCGGGGAGCTGTTTTTT. Variable domain in full (rest from reference TRBV5-1 and TRBJ2-2): KAGVTQTPRYLIKTRGQQVTLSCSPISGHRSVSWYQQTPGQGLQFLFEYFSETQRNKGNFPGRFSGRQFSNSRSEMNVSTLELGDSALYLCASSLGPTSGLGGTGELFFGEGSRLTVL.

This clone was seen a single time. The same CDR3 arises from other DNA sequences in this sample as well. The chain couples TRBV4-1 to TRBJ1-2; D not certain. The CDR3 spans 14 residues. CDR1 is MGHRA and CDR2 is YSYEKL in the germline V gene. V lost 3 bases to trimming and J lost 0 bases, with 8 bases between them. CDR3 sequence reads: CASSQAAANYGYTF. In DNA form, the CDR3 reads TGCGCCAGCAGCCAGGCGGCAGCTAACTATGGCTACACCTTC.

This clone showed up just once. V is TRBV7-2 and J is TRBJ2-2; D perhaps matches TRBD1 (8 bases). Germline lookup yields CDR1 SGHTA and CDR2 FQGNSA. V lost 5 bases to trimming and J lost 7 bases, with 17 bases between them. This CDR3 is built from 15 residues. The CDR3 DNA follows: TGTGCCAGCAGCCCACAGGGGGGGGAGCTCGGGGAGCTGTTTTTT. It is translated as CASSPQGGELGELFF.

The chain combines TRBV15 with TRBJ2-1, with D possibly being TRBD2 (6 bases). The CDR3 loop spans 19 amino acids. Per germline, CDR1 LNHNV and CDR2 YYDKDF (reference sequence). With 0 bases removed from V and 5 bases from J, the gap between germline ends came to 23 bases. The CDR3, as DNA: TGTGCCACCAGCAGAGATAAAGCCTCCAACGGGAGAAAAGACAATGAGCAGTTCTTC. It encodes CATSRDKASNGRKDNEQFF.

V usage is TRBV6-6 and J usage is TRBJ2-3; 10 nucleotides agree with TRBD2. This CDR3 has 14 residues. From germline, CDR1 is MNHNY and CDR2 SVGAGI (reference sequence). V lost 7 bases to trimming and J lost 2 bases; unmatched junction nucleotides: 3. CDR3 sequence: CASKREGSTDTQYF. CDR3 DNA: TGTGCCAGCAAGCGGGAGGGATCCACAGATACGCAGTATTTT.

J is TRBJ1-1 and V is TRBV27; D gene unclear. This CDR3 comprises 15 residues. CDR1 and CDR2 (germline): MNHEY, SMNVEV (reference sequence). The V gene lost 4 bases and the J gene lost 1 base, with 13 bases spanning the gap. CDR3: CASSSRITANTEAFF. The CDR3 coding sequence is TGTGCCAGCAGTTCGCGAATTACAGCGAACACTGAAGCTTTCTTT.

This chain links TRBV9 with TRBJ2-1; 11 positions agree with TRBD2. CDR1 and CDR2 from the germline V gene are SGDLS and YYNGEE. The CDR3 length is 15 residues. The junction had 12 bases not matched to a gene; V was cut back by 4 bases and J by 12 bases. In DNA, the CDR3 is TGTGCCAGCAGCACCTCACTAGCGGGAGCAGCCCTGCAGTTCTTC. Amino acids: CASSTSLAGAALQFF.

J is TRBJ2-3 and V is TRBV28; 14 positions agree with TRBD2. The CDR3 has 18 residues. Trimming cost V 6 bases and J 0 bases; bases outside gene matches: 8. Germline V gene data show CDR1 as MDHEN and CDR2 as SYDVKM. The CDR3 nucleotides read TGTGCCAGCAGGGGACTAGCGGGAGCGGTGGCAAGCACAGATACGCAGTATTTT. This translates into CASRGLAGAVASTDTQYF.

The CDR3 loop reads CASSWAGLDRYEQYF. CDR3 in DNA: TGTGCCAGCAGTTGGGCGGGACTAGACCGTTACGAGCAGTACTTC. The chain carries TRBV27 and TRBJ2-7; 8 bases map to TRBD2. Germline lookup yields CDR1 MNHEY and CDR2 SMNVEV (reference sequence). The V and J ends lost 4 bases and 4 bases, in that order; junction bases with no gene match: 9. The CDR3 has 15 residues.

The CDR3 loop is CASQNAGRIYEQYF. CDR3 bases: TGTGCCAGCCAGAACGCCGGGAGAATCTACGAGCAGTACTTC. The chain carries TRBV6-5 and TRBJ2-7, with D possibly TRBD2 on 6 matching bases. Germline CDR1 MNHEY, CDR2 SVGAGI. The CDR3 loop spans 14 amino acids. The ends were cut back, 8 bases at V and 3 bases at J, with 17 bases in the middle.

The V gene is TRBV19, the J gene TRBJ2-3; 7 bases are shared with TRBD2. CDR3 length equals 14 residues. Germline V CDR1 and CDR2: LNHDA, SQIVND (reference sequence). V lost 6 bases, J lost 2 bases, and 5 bases stayed unmatched. The DNA of the CDR3 is TGTGCCAGTAGCTGGCGGGAGTTCACAGATACGCAGTATTTT. This encodes CASSWREFTDTQYF. Supplemented by reference TRBV19 and TRBJ2-3, the full variable domain reads DGGITQSPKYLFRKEGQNVTLSCEQNLNHDAMYWYRQDPGQGLRLIYYSQIVNDFQKGDIAEGYSVSREKKESFPLTVTSAQKNPTAFYLCASSWREFTDTQYFGPGTRLTVL.

The chain carries TRBV10-1 and TRBJ1-1; no definite D call. V was shortened by 0 bases and J by 9 bases, with 14 bases between the two germline ends. Germline CDR1 is WNHNN and CDR2 is SYGVQD (reference sequence). This CDR3 region has 14 residues. The CDR3 sequence: CASSESKGRGQAFF. CDR3 sequence (DNA): TGCGCCAGCAGTGAGTCCAAAGGACGCGGACAAGCTTTCTTT.

This clone has more than one count but fewer than ten. V is TRBV5-1 and J is TRBJ1-1, with TRBD1 matching 7 bases. This CDR3 contains 15 residues. After removal of 5 bases from V and 3 bases from J, the junction contained 10 bases not matched to a gene. The germline CDR1 and CDR2 sequences are SGHRS and YFSETQ. As DNA, the CDR3 is TGCGCCAGCAGTTACAGGGGAAAATTGGACACTGAAGCTTTCTTT. It translates to CASSYRGKLDTEAFF.

Points on this clone: In this CDR3 the conserved last residue, phenylalanine or tryptophan, is missing, so a read error is likely. Because the CDR3's place on the DNA is in doubt, the DNA is left out and the CDR3 is given as listed by TCRdb. This chain links TRBV2 with TRBJ1-4; TRBD1, the table's D call, was not compared with the DNA. With termini counted, the CDR3 has 12 amino acids. The germline V gene has CDR1 SNHLY and CDR2 FYNNEI. The CDR3 sequence: CASSEEVGQQKG.